The rows below give T cell receptor beta chains drawn from one sample of a study of T cell repertoires in cytomegalovirus infection. TCRdb used MiXCR to reprocess the reads, holding one entry per CDR3 protein. The sample gives some 940,000 distinct CDR3 sequences, less than 35% of which show up once; about an eighth is in the top ten. Which antigens these TCRs recognize remains unknown. The sample in question was cultured CD8+ T cells from PBMCs, obtained from culture after CMV antigen stimulation. Receptors originate from a human donor in good health (CMV status not recorded). Some clones in this sample may be carry-over from other donors' samples. The conserved cysteine and the conserved F or W are not part of the CDR3 here.

J | V | CDR3
TRBJ2-1 | TRBV7-2 | ASTLIWGANEQF
TRBJ2-1 | TRBV5-6 | ASSSIGGSSYNEQF
TRBJ1-5 | TRBV5-5 | ASSFDRRPTYNQPQH
TRBJ2-7 | TRBV7-9 | ASSAERNEQY
TRBJ2-1 | TRBV7-8 | ASSPPGDTYNEQF
TRBJ2-7 | TRBV7-9 | ASGSGGTYEQY
TRBJ2-1 | TRBV25-1 | ASSEVGQGLGEQF
TRBJ2-7 | TRBV12-3/TRBV12-4 | ASSYTAYEQY
TRBJ1-2 | TRBV12-3/TRBV12-4 | ASSSLPSGRYGYT
TRBJ1-4 | TRBV11-2 | ASRIQGMNEKLF
TRBJ2-3 | TRBV5-1 | ASSLTVADTQY
TRBJ2-1 | TRBV10-2 | ASSEWGQYNEQF
TRBJ2-5 | TRBV4-1 | ASSQEWDFQETQY
TRBJ2-1 | TRBV19 | VSSVWAGVYNEQF
TRBJ2-7 | TRBV2 | ASSESLAGYEQY
TRBJ2-1 | TRBV7-8 | ANSLGAGRVNEQF
TRBJ1-2 | TRBV12-3/TRBV12-4 | ASSLRGPGWYGYT
TRBJ2-1 | TRBV7-9 | ASSSSSGGAGNEQF
TRBJ1-2 | TRBV2 | ASRGGANYGYT
TRBJ2-1 | TRBV12-3/TRBV12-4 | ATSNNEQF
TRBJ1-1 | TRBV7-2 | ASSPAYSGTSEAMNTEAF
TRBJ1-4 | TRBV25-1 | ASSETNRFNEKLF
TRBJ2-7 | TRBV7-9 | ASSLPGTSGGASYEQY
TRBJ2-1 | TRBV10-1 | ASSERGLAGNNEQF
TRBJ2-1 | TRBV7-6 | ASSRTSGSVRLRNEQF
TRBJ2-5 | TRBV12-3/TRBV12-4 | ASSLALSLAGAQY
TRBJ2-7 | TRBV14 | ASSPLGVYEQY
TRBJ2-7 | TRBV6-1 | ASSPMGGAYEQY
TRBJ1-4 | TRBV11-2 | ASSYERGGLEKLF
TRBJ2-5 | TRBV12-3/TRBV12-4 | GRPTSPTQY
TRBJ2-5 | TRBV7-8 | ASSPQLAEGDWDQETQY
TRBJ1-2 | TRBV6-2/TRBV6-3 | ASSPWDADYGYT
TRBJ2-2 | TRBV6-5 | ASSYLADTGELF
TRBJ2-1 | TRBV11-2 | ASSLSSSSKVTDEQF
TRBJ1-6 | TRBV2 | AAVGRDNSPLH
TRBJ1-2 | TRBV7-9 | ASSPPGGASGGYT
TRBJ2-5 | TRBV15 | ATSEKRRETQY
TRBJ2-2 | TRBV7-6 | ASSWPAQGSLNTGELF
TRBJ2-1 | TRBV12-5 | ASALAGHEQF
TRBJ1-5 | TRBV12-3/TRBV12-4 | ASSPGQGQPQH
TRBJ2-7 | TRBV15 | ATRQGAYEQY
TRBJ2-1 | TRBV6-5 | ASSYSGQGRSSYNEQF
TRBJ2-7 | TRBV25-1 | ASSYDSESYEQY
TRBJ2-1 | TRBV2 | ASSSTATTYNEQF
TRBJ2-1 | TRBV29-1 | SVEDDRGVYNEQF
TRBJ2-7 | TRBV9 | ASSVGAGGDEQY
TRBJ2-1 | TRBV20-1 | SARALPTYNEQF
TRBJ2-1 | TRBV7-6 | ASSLRGARHEQF
TRBJ2-7 | TRBV6-1 | ASSEVLLGGEQY
TRBJ1-5 | TRBV6-2/TRBV6-3 | ASSQPRGQGSNQPQH
TRBJ1-5 | TRBV19 | ASSIGLGAPQH
TRBJ2-1 | TRBV4-3 | ASSQQTGTGEGGPLYNEQF
TRBJ1-1 | TRBV19 | ASNLKGVNTEAF
TRBJ2-2 | TRBV12-3/TRBV12-4 | ASSWTGITGELF
TRBJ1-1 | TRBV19 | ASSLVLGTEAF
TRBJ1-1 | TRBV12-3/TRBV12-4 | ASSLGSAGNTEAF